The source of this TCR beta chain is a study of cytomegalovirus exposure and HLA in healthy donors. This table comes from immunoSEQ multiplex PCR, and its TCRdb copy is limited to in-frame clones, with some not included. The sample includes about 60,000 clones, about 96% of them seen just once. CDR1 is MNHNS and CDR2 is SASEGT in the germline V gene. V dropped 1 base and J dropped 4 bases, with 14 bases sitting between them. This CDR3 is built from 16 residues. The source of this sequence is a man younger than 35 in good health and CMV-seronegative. This chain links TRBV6-1 with TRBJ2-1; possible D gene TRBD2, 6 bases. Material for sequencing was PBMCs. Here the CDR3 reads CASSEDSGAKYNEQFF. The CDR3 DNA is TGTGCCAGCAGTGAAGATAGCGGTGCAAAATACAATGAGCAGTTCTTC.